The present TCR beta chain was sequenced within a study of T cell responses to AZD1222 COVID-19 vaccine. The repertoire was sequenced with immunoSEQ multiplex PCR; TCRdb's copy has only in-frame clones and lacks some. Of fewer than 200,000 clones listed, over 85% are singletons. To note about this clone: Its specificity is not known.

V lost 2 bases and J lost 6, with 14 bases in between. This CDR3 region has 14 residues. CDR1 is SGHDT and CDR2 is YYEEEE in the germline V gene. Points from the study as a whole: Rises in breadth and depth of Spike-specific TCRs came after two AZD1222 doses. Only a handful of AZD1222 recipients, more than 5 in all, had baseline seropositivity. Donor demographics were predominantly white British with a female majority; clonal diversity may be underestimated.

The rearrangement uses TRBV5-6 and TRBJ1-1; possibly TRBD1 for D (5 bases). The receptor was isolated from an adult in good health. The source was peripheral blood, collected on day 0 of AZD1222 vaccination. This CDR3 reads CASSLLQVRAEAFF. For the CDR3, the DNA is TGTGCCAGCAGCTTACTACAGGTTAGGGCTGAAGCTTTCTTT. The variable domain in full, with the rest retrieved from reference TRBV5-6 and TRBJ1-1, is DAGVTQSPTHLIKTRGQQVTLRCSPKSGHDTVSWYQQALGQGPQFIFQYYEEEERQRGNFPDRFSGHQFPNYSSELNVNALLLGDSALYLCASSLLQVRAEAFFGQGTRLTVV.